The 26 T cell receptor beta chains below were found in one sample sequenced in a study of early T cells in non-severe SARS-CoV-2 infection. TCRdb reprocessed the 5' RACE reads with MiXCR, giving one entry per CDR3 protein. The profile shows about 60,000 distinct CDR3 sequences, roughly 5.5% of them singletons. Sequencing was carried out using whole blood. The origin of the receptors is an adult who was a healthcare worker with PCR-confirmed SARS-CoV-2 infection or an uninfected control (not recorded which).

The J gene is TRBJ2-5, the V gene TRBV7-2; no clear D gene. With 5 bases removed from V and 7 bases from J, the gap between germline ends came to 17 bases. CDR1 and CDR2 (germline): SGHTA, FQGNSA. The CDR3 contains 14 residues. CDR3 sequence reads: CASSPEDGPGTQYF. DNA of the CDR3: TGTGCCAGCAGCCCCGAGGACGGCCCGGGGACCCAGTACTTC.

The chain's CDR3 is CASTLRTSGNQETQYF. For the CDR3, the DNA is TGTGCCAGCACCCTTAGGACTAGCGGAAACCAAGAGACCCAGTACTTC. This rearrangement joins TRBV5-4 to TRBJ2-5; 10 nucleotides match TRBD2. This CDR3 is 16 amino acids long. Germline lookup yields CDR1 SGHNT and CDR2 YYREEE (reference sequence). The J segment lost 0 bases and the V segment lost 6 bases, leaving 8 bases of the junction unmatched.

This clonotype was picked up many times. V is TRBV28 and J is TRBJ1-1, with a weak D call TRBD1 (6 bases). The V end was cut by 4 bases, the J end by 4 bases, with 19 bases between. Germline-derived CDR1 and CDR2 are MDHEN and SYDVKM. The CDR3 is 16 amino acids. CDR3 sequence reads: CASSSVAQGRGTEAFF. The CDR3 DNA reads TGTGCCAGCAGTTCGGTTGCGCAGGGGCGGGGCACTGAAGCTTTCTTT.

This clonotype was recorded at least ten times. The chain couples TRBV5-6 to TRBJ1-5, with 7 bases that match TRBD1. Losses at the gene ends were 4 bases for V and 0 bases for J; bases not matched to a gene: 4. The germline CDR1 and CDR2 sequences are SGHDT and YYEEEE. The CDR3 contains 15 residues. The CDR3 DNA reads TGTGCCAGCAGCACGGGACAGTATAGCAATCAGCCCCAGCATTTT. Translation: CASSTGQYSNQPQHF.

This clonotype was detected ten times or more. The chain combines TRBV6-5 with TRBJ1-5, with D maybe TRBD1 (5 bases). CDR1 MNHEY and CDR2 SVGAGI come from the germline V gene. The CDR3 has 14 residues. Trimming removed 2 bases at V and 7 bases at J, with 12 bases between. The CDR3 is CASSYGRGLQPQHF. The CDR3 nucleotides are TGTGCCAGCAGTTACGGTCGGGGACTCCAGCCCCAGCATTTT.

Ten or more counts support this clonotype. V and J are TRBV6-1 and TRBJ1-1; 8 positions match TRBD1. CDR1 is MNHNS and CDR2 is SASEGT in the germline V gene. The CDR3 loop spans 15 amino acids. The trim removed 10 bases at V and 3 bases at J, leaving 13 bases unmatched. The CDR3 is CATRRTGRYDTEAFF. The CDR3 nucleotides read TGTGCCACCCGTCGGACAGGGAGATATGACACTGAAGCTTTCTTT.

This clonotype has just a few counts. The V gene is TRBV7-2, the J gene TRBJ2-2; D might be TRBD1 or TRBD2, each matching 7 bases. V was clipped by 5 bases and J by 7 bases, with 20 bases between them. This CDR3 has 16 residues. Germline assignment: CDR1 SGHTA and CDR2 FQGNSA. CDR3 sequence (DNA): TGTGCCAGCAGCCGATCCCGACAGGGAGGGGTCGGGGAGCTGTTTTTT. This codes for CASSRSRQGGVGELFF. Based on the CDR3 plus reference TRBV7-2 and TRBJ2-2, the full variable domain is GAGVSQSPSNKVTEKGKDVELRCDPISGHTALYWYRQSLGQGLEFLIYFQGNSAPDKSGLPSDRFSAERTGGSVSTLTIQRTQQEDSAVYLCASSRSRQGGVGELFFGEGSRLTVL.

At least ten counts were recorded for this clonotype. V usage is TRBV12-3 or TRBV12-4 and J usage is TRBJ1-3; no reliable D call. The CDR3 is 12 amino acids. V lost 9 bases to trimming and J lost 4 bases, with 10 bases between them. CDR3 in amino acids: CASVGPGNTIYF. The CDR3, as DNA: TGTGCCAGTGTGGGTCCGGGAAACACCATATATTTT.

This clonotype appeared many times. The V call is TRBV7-8, the J call TRBJ2-7, with TRBD1 matching 9 bases. Germline V lookup: CDR1 SGHVS, CDR2 FQNEAQ. After removal of 5 bases from V and 7 bases from J, the junction contained 6 bases not matched to a gene. The CDR3 totals 13 residues. The CDR3 reads CASSRDRVGEQYF. The CDR3 nucleotides are TGTGCCAGCAGCCGGGACAGGGTAGGGGAGCAGTACTTC.

This clonotype was observed a few times. The chain has TRBV4-1 and TRBJ1-1; D is uncertain. Looked up from germline, CDR1 is MGHRA and CDR2 is YSYEKL. The CDR3 consists of 16 residues. The ends were cut back, 2 bases at V and 1 base at J, with 14 bases in the middle. The CDR3 sequence: CASSQNYLQANTEAFF. The CDR3 nucleotides are TGCGCCAGCAGCCAAAATTATCTTCAGGCGAACACTGAAGCTTTCTTT.

This clonotype was recorded at least ten times. V and J are TRBV6-1 and TRBJ2-1, with 13 bases matching TRBD2. Germline CDR1 reads MNHNS; CDR2 reads SASEGT. V gave up 7 bases and J gave up 7 bases; unmatched junction bases: 4. The CDR3 extends over 14 amino acids. Here the CDR3 DNA reads TGTGCCAGCACTGGACTAGCGGGAGTAAATGAGCAGTTCTTC. Protein sequence: CASTGLAGVNEQFF.

At least ten counts were recorded for this clonotype. DNA for the CDR3: TGTGCCAGCAGCTACAGGTTCCCCTCTGGGGCCAACGTCCTGACTTTC. Translating gives CASSYRFPSGANVLTF. This chain connects TRBV12-3 or TRBV12-4 to TRBJ2-6; tentatively, D is TRBD1 (5 bases). V was cut by 6 bases and J by 0 bases, with 12 bases left in between. The CDR3 loop spans 16 amino acids.

This clonotype was seen many times. V gene TRBV7-9 combines with J gene TRBJ1-5, with 10 bases fitting TRBD1. The V gene end was trimmed by 4 bases and the J gene end by 6 bases; junction bases not matched to a gene: 12. The CDR3 covers 17 residues. Per germline, CDR1 SEHNR and CDR2 FQNEAQ (reference sequence). CDR3 sequence: CASSSAGQGKGAQPQHF. For the CDR3, the DNA is TGTGCCAGCAGCTCCGCGGGACAGGGGAAGGGAGCTCAGCCCCAGCATTTT. The entire variable domain, with the rest obtained from reference TRBV7-9 and TRBJ1-5, is as follows: DTGVSQNPRHKITKRGQNVTFRCDPISEHNRLYWYRQTLGQGPEFLTYFQNEAQLEKSRLLSDRFSAERPKGSFSTLEIQRTEQGDSAMYLCASSSAGQGKGAQPQHFGDGTRLSIL.

This clonotype was picked up many times. The J gene is TRBJ2-2, the V gene TRBV5-1; no clear D gene. Trimming cost V 2 bases and J 0 bases, with 11 bases left between them. CDR1 and CDR2 from the germline V gene are SGHRS and YFSETQ. The length of the CDR3 is 16 residues. The CDR3 sequence is CASSFRVAPNTGELFF. The DNA for the CDR3 is TGCGCCAGCAGCTTTCGGGTAGCCCCGAACACCGGGGAGCTGTTTTTT.

This clonotype was counted ten times or more. The chain combines TRBV7-6 with TRBJ2-2; D possibly corresponds to TRBD2 (5 bases). The CDR3 runs 14 residues. V gave up 2 bases and J gave up 4 bases, with 8 bases separating them. Per germline, CDR1 SGHVS and CDR2 FNYEAQ. As DNA, the CDR3 is TGTGCCAGCAGCTTAACGGGGAGCACCGGGGAGCTGTTTTTT. It is translated as CASSLTGSTGELFF.

The V and J genes are TRBV2 and TRBJ2-5; 8 positions agree with TRBD2. This CDR3 has 16 amino acids. The germline CDR1 and CDR2 sequences are SNHLY and FYNNEI. J lost 5 bases, V lost 3 bases, and 11 bases had no gene match. The CDR3 sequence is CASSDLAGGDTETQYF. In nucleotides, the CDR3 is TGTGCCAGCAGTGATCTGGCGGGAGGCGATACGGAGACCCAGTACTTC.

Note on this clonotype: This clone may be a read error of a much larger clone one base away. This chain connects TRBV11-2 to TRBJ2-3; D is unresolved. The CDR3 sequence is 12 residues long. Germline CDR1 SGHAT, CDR2 FQNNGV. The CDR3 protein is CTSSLVPDTQYF. In DNA form, the CDR3 reads TGTACCAGCAGCTTAGTTCCAGATACGCAGTATTTT.

This sequence joins TRBV6-1 and TRBJ2-1; tentatively, D is TRBD2 (6 bases). Trimming left V 6 bases short and J 6 bases short, with 15 bases between. Germline lookup yields CDR1 MNHNS and CDR2 SASEGT. This CDR3 has 14 residues. CDR3 residues: CASRITGVGNEQFF. The DNA for the CDR3 is TGTGCCAGCAGGATCACGGGAGTAGGCAATGAGCAGTTCTTC.

This clonotype was recorded at least ten times. J is TRBJ2-2 and V is TRBV10-2, with D possibly being TRBD1 (6 bases). The CDR3 extends over 14 amino acids. In germline, CDR1 is WSHSY, CDR2 SAAADI. The ends were cut back, 7 bases at V and 4 bases at J, with 13 bases in the middle. The CDR3 is CASTEARGTGELFF. The CDR3 nucleotides are TGCGCCAGCACTGAAGCCAGGGGCACCGGGGAGCTGTTTTTT.

This clonotype was detected many times. The chain recombines TRBV11-2 with TRBJ2-4, with 7 bases fitting TRBD1. The CDR3 has 16 residues. Germline CDR1 is SGHAT and CDR2 is FQNNGV. Unmatched junction bases numbered 8, after V lost 6 bases and J lost 0 bases. The CDR3 DNA reads as TGTGCCAGCAGACAAACAGGGGTACTAGCCAAAAACATTCAGTACTTC. It translates to CASRQTGVLAKNIQYF.

This clonotype is medium-sized. The genes are TRBV12-3 or TRBV12-4 and TRBJ2-7, with D perhaps matching TRBD1 (5 bases). With 0 bases removed from V and 3 bases from J, the gap between germline ends came to 9 bases. This CDR3 region has 14 residues. The CDR3 nucleotides read TGTGCCAGCAGTTTAGCAGGGGCAAGCTACGAGCAGTACTTC. Residues: CASSLAGASYEQYF.

The table lists this clonotype with many counts. The chain employs TRBV7-9 and TRBJ1-4; no firm D call. Germline CDR1 and CDR2: SEHNR and FQNEAQ (reference sequence). This CDR3 is 13 amino acids long. V shed 4 bases and J shed 6 bases, with 9 bases lying between them. The CDR3 DNA sequence: TGTGCCAGCAGCTCGCCACCTCATGAAAAACTGTTTTTT. This codes for CASSSPPHEKLFF.

This clonotype showed up many times. This sequence joins TRBV6-5 and TRBJ2-1; tentative D call: TRBD1 (6 bases). The CDR3 runs to 18 residues. The V gene's germline CDR1 is MNHEY and CDR2 SVGAGI. V lost 0 bases to trimming and J lost 1 base, with 16 bases between them. The CDR3 DNA reads TGTGCCAGCAGTTACTCGGGTGACCTTAGGGGGTCCTACAATGAGCAGTTCTTC. Translated, it gives CASSYSGDLRGSYNEQFF.

The chain employs TRBV5-1 and TRBJ2-3; tentatively, D is TRBD2 (5 bases). The germline V gene has CDR1 SGHRS and CDR2 YFSETQ. CDR3 length: 15 residues. V lost 3 bases and J lost 1, with 12 bases in between. CDR3 amino acids: CASSSGDTGTDTQYF. The DNA of the CDR3 is TGCGCCAGCAGCTCCGGGGATACTGGCACAGATACGCAGTATTTT.

The chain uses TRBV29-1 and TRBJ2-3; the match to TRBD1 covers 9 bases. The CDR3 covers 13 residues. Germline CDR1 reads SQVTM; CDR2 reads ANQGSEA. J gave up 5 bases and V 7 bases, and 7 bases lay outside the gene matches. CDR3 sequence (DNA): TGCAGCGCTGTACAGGGGGCCGGAGATACGCAGTATTTT. This translates into CSAVQGAGDTQYF.

The table lists this clonotype with a few counts. The rearrangement links TRBV7-2 to TRBJ1-5, with D perhaps TRBD1 (6 bases). Trimming left V 2 bases short and J 6 bases short, with 20 bases between. The germline CDR1 and CDR2 sequences are SGHTA and FQGNSA. This CDR3 has 17 residues. CDR3 sequence: CASSLRDGGFNFQPQHF. The CDR3 bases are TGTGCCAGCAGCTTAAGGGACGGGGGCTTCAATTTTCAGCCCCAGCATTTT.